This T cell receptor beta chain derives from a study of CD8 T cells in Susac syndrome. The germline V gene encodes CDR1 SGHRS and CDR2 YFSETQ. V was clipped by 5 bases and J by 2 bases, with 18 bases between them. This CDR3 region has 16 residues. Reverse transcription used roughly 0.45 to 1 ug RNA and random hexamers. TCRdb independently ran MiXCR on the immunoSEQ multiplex PCR reads; one entry per CDR3 protein. The data show about 430,000 distinct CDR3 sequences, 75% to 90% seen once. The receptor's source is a human donor with multiple sclerosis. Sequenced: CD8+ T cells from PBMCs. The V gene is TRBV5-1, the J gene TRBJ2-3, with D maybe TRBD1 (6 bases). CDR3 residues: CASRQGLRGPTDTQYF. The CDR3 DNA follows: TGCGCCAGCAGGCAGGGGCTCCGGGGCCCCACAGATACGCAGTATTTT.